A selection of T cell receptor beta chains follows, all from one sample in a study of T cell responses to AZD1222 COVID-19 vaccine. Repertoires were generated with immunoSEQ multiplex PCR, while TCRdb's copy carries only in-frame clones and drops some. The sample has about 120,000 clones, around 92% seen once. The sequencing here drew on peripheral blood, taken on day 0 of AZD1222 vaccination. These receptors all stem from an adult in good health. CDR3s include the opening cysteine and the closing phenylalanine or tryptophan. The D gene is left open where the match is weak. The size entry is marked missing in some rows and otherwise reads once, few, many or a size class.

14,TRBV5-4,NA,TRBJ1-3,NA,TGTGCCAGCAGCTTGGCAGGGTCAGGAAACACCATATATTTT,CASSLAGSGNTIYF
16,TRBV27,TRBD1,TRBJ2-6,NA,TGTGCCAGCAGGAAAACAGGGGGCGCTGGGGCCAACGTCCTGACTTTC,CASRKTGGAGANVLTF
15,TRBV30,NA,TRBJ1-2,NA,TGTGCCTGGAGTGTAGGGGGGGCAGGTGGCTATGGCTACACCTTC,CAWSVGGAGGYGYTF
13,TRBV30,TRBD2,TRBJ2-1,NA,TGTGCCTGCTCCCGGGAGGGACGGTATGAGCAGTTCTTC,CACSREGRYEQFF
13,TRBV24-1,NA,TRBJ2-6,NA,TGTGCCACAAGCAGGGCTGGGGCCAACGTCCTGACTTTC,CATSRAGANVLTF
15,TRBV28,NA,TRBJ1-5,NA,TGTGCCAGCACCAAACGCCCAGTGAGCAATCAGCCCCAGCATTTT,CASTKRPVSNQPQHF
18,TRBV27,NA,TRBJ2-1,NA,TGTGCCAGCAGTTTATCGGATCCGGTGGACGGGGAAAGGGATGAGCAGTTCTTC,CASSLSDPVDGERDEQFF
13,TRBV28,TRBD1,TRBJ2-5,NA,TGTGCCAGCAGTTTGGACAGGGGAGAGACCCAGTACTTC,CASSLDRGETQYF
12,TRBV27,TRBD1,TRBJ2-7,NA,TGTGCCAGCAGGGGACAGTTAGGCGAGCAGTACTTC,CASRGQLGEQYF
11,TRBV18,NA,TRBJ2-7,NA,TGTGCCAGCTCACCAGAGGGCGAGCAGTACTTC,CASSPEGEQYF
13,TRBV12-3/TRBV12-4,NA,TRBJ1-3,NA,TGTGCCAGCATGGGTGATTATGGAAACACCATATATTTT,CASMGDYGNTIYF
11,TRBV30,NA,TRBJ2-1,once,TGTGCCTGGAGTGGAAGCGGTGCGGAGTTCTTC,CAWSGSGAEFF
13,TRBV6-5,NA,TRBJ1-5,NA,TGTGCCAGTCAAGGTTATAGCAATCAGCCCCAGCATTTT,CASQGYSNQPQHF
14,TRBV28,TRBD2,TRBJ2-7,NA,TGTGCCAGCAGCTTGGGACTAGGCCTTCCCGAGCAGTACTTC,CASSLGLGLPEQYF
14,TRBV6-5,TRBD1,TRBJ2-7,NA,TGTGCCAGCAGTTATGGGGACAGGGGCTACGAGCAGTACTTC,CASSYGDRGYEQYF
15,TRBV25-1,NA,TRBJ1-4,NA,TGTGCCAGCACCCCCATCGACGGAGGTTGGGATGGACTGTTTTTT,CASTPIDGGWDGLFF
16,TRBV28,TRBD1,TRBJ2-7,many,TGTGCCAGCAGTTTTCGAGTTGGGACAGGGCCCTACGAGCAGTACTTC,CASSFRVGTGPYEQYF
17,TRBV4-2,TRBD2,TRBJ2-2,NA,TGTGCCAGCAGCCCCCTTCAGCGGGGTGCGAACACCGGGGAGCTGTTTTTT,CASSPLQRGANTGELFF
15,TRBV7-8,NA,TRBJ1-5,NA,TGTGCCAGCAGCTTAGTGGGGGCCAACAATCAGCCCCAGCATTTT,CASSLVGANNQPQHF
14,TRBV6-5,NA,TRBJ2-7,NA,TGTGCCAGCACCATAGAGCACAGAGCCTACGAGCAGTACTTC,CASTIEHRAYEQYF
15,TRBV7-3,TRBD1,TRBJ2-7,NA,TGTGCCAGCAGCCGTCCCGGGACAGGGGTGTGGGAGCAGTACTTC,CASSRPGTGVWEQYF
13,TRBV24-1,NA,TRBJ1-6,NA,TGTGCCACCAGTGATTTGCGTAATTCACCCCTCCACTTT,CATSDLRNSPLHF
12,TRBV29-1,NA,TRBJ2-7,NA,TGCAGCGTTCCAGGGAACTCCTACGAGCAGTACTTC,CSVPGNSYEQYF
12,TRBV2,NA,TRBJ2-5,NA,TGTGCCAGCGGCCAGGGTAGTGAGACCCAGTACTTC,CASGQGSETQYF
15,TRBV9,NA,TRBJ1-4,once,TGTGCCAGCAGCCCTGGTGTCAACGGATGGGAAAAACTGTTTTTT,CASSPGVNGWEKLFF
12,TRBV30,NA,TRBJ1-6,NA,TGTGCCTGGACCACATTCGGTTCACCCCTCCACTTT,CAWTTFGSPLHF
16,TRBV7-9,TRBD1,TRBJ1-6,NA,TGTGCCAGCAGCTCTGGACAGGGGACATATAATTCACCCCTCCACTTT,CASSSGQGTYNSPLHF
14,TRBV4-1,NA,TRBJ2-2,NA,TGCGCCAGCAGCCTCTTCGGGATAGACGGGGAGCTGTTTTTT,CASSLFGIDGELFF
14,TRBV7-2,NA,TRBJ2-1,NA,TGTGCCAGCAGCTTACGGGACAATTACAATGAGCAGTTCTTC,CASSLRDNYNEQFF
10,TRBV2,NA,TRBJ1-1,NA,TGTGCCAGCAGTGTGGGAGAAGCTTTCTTT,CASSVGEAFF
16,TRBV19,NA,TRBJ2-2,NA,TGTGCCAGTAGTCCCCGGACGGGCGCGAACACCGGGGAGCTGTTTTTT,CASSPRTGANTGELFF
13,TRBV6-5,NA,TRBJ1-2,NA,TGTGCCAGCTCGACGGGGGGCCTCTATGGCTACACCTTC,CASSTGGLYGYTF
11,TRBV28,NA,TRBJ1-2,NA,TGTGGGACCATCTGGGACTATGGCTACACCTTC,CGTIWDYGYTF
13,TRBV5-4,NA,TRBJ2-3,NA,TGTGCCAGCTCTCGAGGGGGAACAGATACGCAGTATTTT,CASSRGGTDTQYF
16,TRBV3-1/TRBV3-2,NA,TRBJ1-6,NA,TGTGCCAGCAGCTCGGGGGGGGGTCGCCATAATTCACCCCTCCACTTT,CASSSGGGRHNSPLHF
14,TRBV10-3,NA,TRBJ2-2,few,TGTGCCATCGGGGGGCCGGTAACGGGCGGGGAGCTGTTTTTT,CAIGGPVTGGELFF
15,TRBV9,NA,TRBJ1-4,NA,TGTGCCAGCACCGGGACCTCTGGACCTAATGAAAAACTGTTTTTT,CASTGTSGPNEKLFF
12,TRBV12-3/TRBV12-4,NA,TRBJ1-2,NA,TGTGCCAGCAGCTCGTCGATTAATGGCTACACCTTC,CASSSSINGYTF
15,TRBV9,NA,TRBJ2-3,NA,TGTGCCAGCAGCGAAATCTACGGACTACAGGATACGCAGTATTTT,CASSEIYGLQDTQYF
14,TRBV10-3,NA,TRBJ2-1,NA,TGTGCCATCAGAGCGGCGATGGAACCCAATGAGCAGTTCTTC,CAIRAAMEPNEQFF
13,TRBV19,NA,TRBJ1-1,NA,TGTGCCAGTAGTACCTTCGGGAACACTGAAGCTTTCTTT,CASSTFGNTEAFF
13,TRBV9,TRBD2,TRBJ2-7,NA,TGTGCCAGCAGCGTAGGGGAGGGTGGCGAGCAGTACTTC,CASSVGEGGEQYF
15,TRBV3-1/TRBV3-2,TRBD1,TRBJ2-1,NA,TGTGCCAGCAGCCGGGTGGGGACAGTCACCAATGAGCAGTTCTTC,CASSRVGTVTNEQFF
13,TRBV28,NA,TRBJ2-4,NA,TGTGCCACCATAGAACTAGCCAAAAACATTCAGTACTTC,CATIELAKNIQYF
13,TRBV6-5,TRBD2,TRBJ2-7,NA,TGTGCCAGCAAGGCTAGCGGGAGCTACGAGCAGTACTTC,CASKASGSYEQYF